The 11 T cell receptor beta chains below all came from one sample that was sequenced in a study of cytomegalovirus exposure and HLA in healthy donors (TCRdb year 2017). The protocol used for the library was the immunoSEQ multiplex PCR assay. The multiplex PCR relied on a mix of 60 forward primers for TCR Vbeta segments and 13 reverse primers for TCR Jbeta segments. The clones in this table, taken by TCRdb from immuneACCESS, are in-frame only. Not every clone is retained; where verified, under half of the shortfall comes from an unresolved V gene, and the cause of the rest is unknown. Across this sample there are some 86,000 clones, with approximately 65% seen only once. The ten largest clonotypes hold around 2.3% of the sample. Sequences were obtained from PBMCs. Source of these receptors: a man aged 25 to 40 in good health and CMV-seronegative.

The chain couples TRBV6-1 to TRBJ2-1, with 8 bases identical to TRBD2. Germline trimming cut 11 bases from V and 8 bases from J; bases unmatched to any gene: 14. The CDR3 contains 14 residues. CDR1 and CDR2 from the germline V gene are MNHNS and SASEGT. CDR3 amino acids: CAASRGGLVDEQFF. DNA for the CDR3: TGTGCCGCCTCCCGGGGGGGCCTTGTGGATGAGCAGTTCTTC.

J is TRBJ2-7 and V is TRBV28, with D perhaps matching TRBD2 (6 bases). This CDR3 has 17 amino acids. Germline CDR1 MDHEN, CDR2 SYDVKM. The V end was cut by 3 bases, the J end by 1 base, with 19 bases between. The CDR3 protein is CASSFGRFGSSSYEQYF. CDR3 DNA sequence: TGTGCCAGCAGTTTCGGCAGGTTCGGGAGTTCGTCCTACGAGCAGTACTTC. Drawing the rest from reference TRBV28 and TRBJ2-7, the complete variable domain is DVKVTQSSRYLVKRTGEKVFLECVQDMDHENMFWYRQDPGLGLRLIYFSYDVKMKEKGDIPEGYSVSREKKERFSLILESASTNQTSMYLCASSFGRFGSSSYEQYFGPGTRLTVT.

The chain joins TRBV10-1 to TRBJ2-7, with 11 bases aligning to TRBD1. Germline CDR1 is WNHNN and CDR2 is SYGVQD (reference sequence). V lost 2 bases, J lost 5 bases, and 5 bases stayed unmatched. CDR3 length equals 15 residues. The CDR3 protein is CASSEPWTGGDEQYF. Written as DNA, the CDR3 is TGCGCCAGCAGTGAGCCTTGGACAGGGGGCGACGAGCAGTACTTC.

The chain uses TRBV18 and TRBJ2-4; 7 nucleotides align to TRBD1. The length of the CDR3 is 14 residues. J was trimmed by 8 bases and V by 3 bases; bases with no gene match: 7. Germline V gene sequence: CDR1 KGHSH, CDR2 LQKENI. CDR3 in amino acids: CASSPLQGQHIQYF. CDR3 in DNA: TGTGCCAGCTCACCCCTACAGGGACAGCACATTCAGTACTTC.

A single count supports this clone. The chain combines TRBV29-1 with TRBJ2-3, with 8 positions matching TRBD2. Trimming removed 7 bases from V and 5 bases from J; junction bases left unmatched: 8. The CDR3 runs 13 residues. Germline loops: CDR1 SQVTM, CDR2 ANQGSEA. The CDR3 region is CSAAAGVVDTQYF. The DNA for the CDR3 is TGCAGCGCCGCAGCGGGAGTTGTAGATACGCAGTATTTT.

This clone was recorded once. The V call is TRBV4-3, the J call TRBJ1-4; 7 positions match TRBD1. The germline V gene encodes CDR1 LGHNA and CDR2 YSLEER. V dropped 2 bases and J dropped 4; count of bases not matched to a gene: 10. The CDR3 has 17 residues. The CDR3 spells CASSQLYRDSVNEKLFF. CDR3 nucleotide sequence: TGCGCCAGCAGCCAACTATACCGGGACAGCGTTAATGAAAAACTGTTTTTT.

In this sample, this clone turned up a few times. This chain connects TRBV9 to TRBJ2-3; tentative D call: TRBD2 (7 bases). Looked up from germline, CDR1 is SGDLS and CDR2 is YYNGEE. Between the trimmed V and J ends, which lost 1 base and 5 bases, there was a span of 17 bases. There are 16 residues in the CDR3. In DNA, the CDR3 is TGTGCCAGCAGCGTAATTTCGGGGGGCCCGGGAGATACGCAGTATTTT. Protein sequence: CASSVISGGPGDTQYF.

CDR3 residues: CASSIGQGRMNTEAFF. The CDR3 DNA is TGTGCCAGCAGCATCGGACAGGGCCGGATGAACACTGAAGCTTTCTTT. J is TRBJ1-1 and V is TRBV5-4; 8 nucleotides match TRBD1. In germline, CDR1 is SGHNT, CDR2 YYREEE (reference sequence). The length of the CDR3 is 16 residues. Trimming at V came to 4 bases and at J to 0 bases, leaving 8 bases not matched to a gene.

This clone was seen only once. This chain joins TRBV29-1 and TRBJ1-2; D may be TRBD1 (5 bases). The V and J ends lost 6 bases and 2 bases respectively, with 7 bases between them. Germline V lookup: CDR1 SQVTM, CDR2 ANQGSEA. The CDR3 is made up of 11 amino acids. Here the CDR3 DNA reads TGCAGCGTAAGGGGAAACTATGGCTACACCTTC. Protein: CSVRGNYGYTF.

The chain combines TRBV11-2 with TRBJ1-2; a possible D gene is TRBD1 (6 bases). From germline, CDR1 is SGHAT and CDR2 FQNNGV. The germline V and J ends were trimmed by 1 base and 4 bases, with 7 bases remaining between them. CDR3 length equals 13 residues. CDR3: CASSLGQVYGYTF. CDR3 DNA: TGTGCCAGCAGCTTAGGACAGGTCTATGGCTACACCTTC.

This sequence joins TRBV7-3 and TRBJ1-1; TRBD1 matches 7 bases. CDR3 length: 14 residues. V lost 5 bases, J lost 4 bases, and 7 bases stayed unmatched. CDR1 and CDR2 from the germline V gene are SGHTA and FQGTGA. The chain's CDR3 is CASSRGPGGTEAFF. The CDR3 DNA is TGTGCCAGCAGCCGGGGACCAGGGGGCACTGAAGCTTTCTTT.